What follows are 25 T cell receptor beta chains derived from one specimen sequenced in a study of cytotoxic CD8 clonotypes in ibrutinib-treated CLL. The protocol was immunoSEQ multiplex PCR, while the TCRdb copy is restricted to in-frame clones and leaves out a portion. The sample lists some 140,000 clones; 80% to 95% were seen once. Sequencing used PBMCs, obtained after 12 months of ibrutinib treatment. These receptors were obtained from a human donor with chronic lymphocytic leukemia.

V is TRBV19 and J is TRBJ1-1; D is perhaps TRBD1 (5 bases). With 5 bases removed from V and 4 bases from J, the gap between germline ends came to 14 bases. The CDR3 has 14 residues. CDR1 is LNHDA, CDR2 SQIVND, per germline (reference sequence). The CDR3 loop reads CASSPGRVATEAFF. The CDR3 DNA reads as TGTGCCAGTAGTCCAGGGAGGGTTGCCACTGAAGCTTTCTTT.

The rearrangement uses TRBV10-1 and TRBJ2-5, with 7 nucleotides matching TRBD2. The J segment lost 5 bases and the V segment lost 0 bases, leaving 6 bases of the junction unmatched. Germline values: CDR1 WNHNN, CDR2 SYGVQD (reference sequence). The CDR3 consists of 15 residues. The CDR3 region is CASSESAGVEETQYF. The DNA for the CDR3 is TGCGCCAGCAGTGAGTCGGCGGGAGTTGAGGAGACCCAGTACTTC.

The rearrangement uses TRBV27 and TRBJ1-2, with D maybe TRBD1 (5 bases). The CDR3 is 12 residues long. CDR1 is MNHEY and CDR2 is SMNVEV in the germline V gene (reference sequence). Between the trimmed V and J ends, which lost 6 bases and 4 bases, there was a span of 9 bases. CDR3: CASSRGGYGYTF. CDR3 nucleotide sequence: TGTGCCAGCAGCCGGGGCGGCTATGGCTACACCTTC.

V and J are TRBV7-2 and TRBJ2-1; D is undetermined. Trimming removed 2 bases from V and 11 bases from J, with 7 bases in between. Germline values: CDR1 SGHTA, CDR2 FQGNSA. CDR3 length equals 11 residues. CDR3 sequence: CASSLNGQQFF. The CDR3 DNA follows: TGTGCCAGCAGCTTAAACGGACAGCAGTTCTTC.

The V gene is TRBV7-6, the J gene TRBJ2-7; 11 bases align to TRBD1. Germline loops: CDR1 SGHVS, CDR2 FNYEAQ. With 2 bases clipped from V and 5 bases from J, the junction kept 5 bases outside the gene matches. The CDR3 runs 15 residues. In DNA, the CDR3 is TGTGCCAGCAGCTTACGGATGGGACAGGGGGACGAGCAGTACTTC. Translated, it gives CASSLRMGQGDEQYF.

The gene calls are TRBV14 and TRBJ2-5, with 7 bases that match TRBD1. The germline CDR1 and CDR2 sequences are SGHDN and FVKESK. The CDR3 contains 16 residues. Trimming took 4 bases from V and 1 from J; bases not matched to a gene: 9. In DNA, the CDR3 is TGTGCCAGCAGCCGCTTTACAGGGGCCCCCCAAGAGACCCAGTACTTC. As protein: CASSRFTGAPQETQYF.

V usage is TRBV19 and J usage is TRBJ2-7; D is unclear. The germline V gene has CDR1 LNHDA and CDR2 SQIVND (reference sequence). Trimming removed 6 bases from V and 2 bases from J, with 11 bases in between. This CDR3 is built from 13 residues. The CDR3 DNA follows: TGTGCCAGTAGCCGCTTTGTAGCCTACGAGCAGTACTTC. This translates into CASSRFVAYEQYF.

A note on this clone: The junction does not match germline at one end; this may be a read error. The chain recombines TRBV6-6 with TRBJ1-5, with unresolved D. Germline lookup yields CDR1 MNHNY and CDR2 SVGAGI (reference sequence). This CDR3 has 13 amino acids. CDR3 DNA sequence: TGTGCCACCAGTGAGGGCGGGGATCAGCCCCAGCATTTT. The encoded protein is CATSEGGDQPQHF.

The J gene is TRBJ2-7, the V gene TRBV7-9; D not resolved. V lost 1 base and J lost 7, with 8 bases in between. The CDR3 totals 12 residues. CDR1 and CDR2 from the germline V gene are SEHNR and FQNEAQ (reference sequence). The CDR3 reads CASSLGIGEQYF. The DNA of the CDR3 is TGTGCCAGCAGCTTAGGTATCGGAGAGCAGTACTTC.

This clone was observed once. CDR3 amino acids: CASTTSGQLSSGANVLTF. As DNA, the CDR3 is TGTGCCAGTACCACCTCGGGACAGCTAAGCTCTGGGGCCAACGTCCTGACTTTC. This sequence joins TRBV19 and TRBJ2-6, with 7 bases identical to TRBD1. The CDR3 contains 18 residues. V lost 7 bases to trimming and J lost 0 bases; unmatched junction nucleotides: 12. Germline lookup yields CDR1 LNHDA and CDR2 SQIVND (reference sequence).

This sequence joins TRBV19 and TRBJ1-5, with 9 bases aligning to TRBD1. CDR3 length equals 16 residues. Germline CDR1 and CDR2: LNHDA and SQIVND (reference sequence). V lost 6 bases to trimming and J lost 7 bases; unmatched junction nucleotides: 13. The CDR3 loop reads CASSPEGTGRGQPQHF. CDR3 nucleotide sequence: TGTGCCAGTAGCCCCGAAGGGACAGGGCGGGGACAGCCCCAGCATTTT.

This chain uses TRBV28 with TRBJ1-5, with D unclear. Trimming cost V 2 bases and J 1 base, with 18 bases left between them. The CDR3 consists of 18 residues. CDR1 and CDR2 (germline): MDHEN, SYDVKM. The DNA of the CDR3 is TGTGCCAGCAGTTTAGCAACCTACCTGGGGATAAGCAATCAGCCCCAGCATTTT. Protein sequence: CASSLATYLGISNQPQHF.

The rearrangement joins TRBV5-1 to TRBJ2-3; D unclear. This CDR3 has 15 residues. Between the trimmed V and J ends, which lost 4 bases and 0 bases, there was a span of 12 bases. From germline, CDR1 is SGHRS and CDR2 YFSETQ. CDR3 loop: CASSPAGASTDTQYF. The CDR3 nucleotides read TGCGCCAGCAGCCCGGCCGGAGCGAGCACAGATACGCAGTATTTT.

The chain couples TRBV5-8 to TRBJ1-4; D is possibly TRBD1 (5 bases). Germline lookup yields CDR1 SGHTS and CDR2 YDEGEE. The CDR3 sequence is 15 residues long. V lost 0 bases and J lost 7, with 13 bases in between. CDR3 DNA sequence: TGTGCCAGCAGCTTGGCAGGGAGGTCGGGTGAAAAACTGTTTTTT. Its translation is CASSLAGRSGEKLFF.

J is TRBJ2-7 and V is TRBV28; 12 nucleotides agree with TRBD2. Germline CDR1 reads MDHEN; CDR2 reads SYDVKM. Germline trimming cut 5 bases from V and 1 base from J; bases unmatched to any gene: 3. This CDR3 has 15 amino acids. The CDR3 region has the DNA TGTGCCAGCAGTGCGGGACTAGCGGGTTCCTACGAGCAGTACTTC. It specifies CASSAGLAGSYEQYF.

CDR3 protein: CASSLRLAGIYEQYF. In DNA, the CDR3 is TGTGCCAGCAGCTTAAGGCTAGCGGGTATCTACGAGCAGTACTTC. This rearrangement joins TRBV7-8 to TRBJ2-7, with 8 bases identical to TRBD2. The CDR3 spans 15 residues. V was clipped by 2 bases and J by 3 bases; unmatched bases: 6. The germline CDR1 and CDR2 sequences are SGHVS and FQNEAQ.

This chain links TRBV5-5 with TRBJ2-3; D unresolved. This CDR3 comprises 15 residues. Trimming pared 2 bases from V and 1 base from J, leaving 11 bases between. Germline values: CDR1 SGHKS, CDR2 YYEKEE (reference sequence). The CDR3 DNA follows: TGTGCCAGCAGCTTAGAAGGCGCCCGCACAGATACGCAGTATTTT. This encodes CASSLEGARTDTQYF.

The chain employs TRBV7-9 and TRBJ2-3, with D perhaps TRBD1 or TRBD2 (5 bases each). Germline values: CDR1 SEHNR, CDR2 FQNEAQ (reference sequence). V was trimmed by 4 bases and J by 0 bases, leaving 11 bases between them. This CDR3 is 15 amino acids long. This chain's CDR3 is CASSSRGTSTDTQYF. CDR3 coding DNA: TGTGCCAGCAGCTCCCGGGGCACTAGCACAGATACGCAGTATTTT. Drawing the rest from reference TRBV7-9 and TRBJ2-3, the complete variable domain is DTGVSQNPRHKITKRGQNVTFRCDPISEHNRLYWYRQTLGQGPEFLTYFQNEAQLEKSRLLSDRFSAERPKGSFSTLEIQRTEQGDSAMYLCASSSRGTSTDTQYFGPGTRLTVL.

CDR3 residues: CASSTGTFGNTIYF. The CDR3 DNA follows: TGTGCCAGTAGTACGGGGACATTTGGAAACACCATATATTTT. This chain links TRBV19 with TRBJ1-3, with D perhaps matching TRBD1 (6 bases). The ends were cut back, 4 bases at V and 3 bases at J, with 10 bases in the middle. CDR3 length: 14 residues. Germline V CDR1 and CDR2: LNHDA, SQIVND (reference sequence).

The V call is TRBV27, the J call TRBJ2-5; 8 positions agree with TRBD2. With 6 bases clipped from V and 2 bases from J, the junction kept 14 bases outside the gene matches. Looked up from germline, CDR1 is MNHEY and CDR2 is SMNVEV (reference sequence). CDR3 length: 17 amino acids. The CDR3 region is CASSPRGAGGRQETQYF. DNA for the CDR3: TGTGCCAGCAGCCCAAGAGGGGCGGGAGGCCGTCAAGAGACCCAGTACTTC.

The V call is TRBV4-3, the J call TRBJ1-4, with a weak D call TRBD1 (6 bases). Between the trimmed V and J ends, which lost 1 base and 1 base, there was a span of 10 bases. This CDR3 comprises 16 residues. CDR1 and CDR2 from the germline V gene are LGHNA and YSLEER. CDR3 sequence: CASSQGQGKTNEKLFF. The CDR3 nucleotides read TGCGCCAGCAGCCAAGGCCAGGGGAAAACTAATGAAAAACTGTTTTTT.

This chain uses TRBV18 with TRBJ2-2, with D possibly TRBD2 on 5 matching bases. CDR1 is KGHSH and CDR2 is LQKENI in the germline V gene. The CDR3 consists of 17 residues. Deletions cut 1 base from V and 7 bases from J, with 19 bases between. The CDR3 loop reads CASSPRGLPDRGGELFF. For the CDR3, the DNA is TGTGCCAGCTCACCACGCGGGCTTCCCGATCGAGGCGGGGAGCTGTTTTTT.

The chain combines TRBV2 with TRBJ1-5; D is uncertain. From germline, CDR1 is SNHLY and CDR2 FYNNEI. Trimming took 8 bases from V and 2 from J, leaving 13 bases between them. This CDR3 spans 14 amino acids. The CDR3 nucleotides read TGTGCCAGCTCGATCCAGGTAGGCAATCAGCCCCAGCATTTT. Amino acids: CASSIQVGNQPQHF. Using reference TRBV2 and TRBJ1-5 for the parts outside the CDR3, the full variable domain is EPEVTQTPSHQVTQMGQEVILRCVPISNHLYFYWYRQILGQKVEFLVSFYNNEISEKSEIFDDQFSVERPDGSNFTLKIRSTKLEDSAMYFCASSIQVGNQPQHFGDGTRLSIL.

The rearrangement joins TRBV18 to TRBJ2-7; 10 bases are shared with TRBD2. The ends lost 3 bases at V and 0 bases at J; junction bases unmatched: 2. CDR1 is KGHSH and CDR2 is LQKENI in the germline V gene. CDR3 length: 15 residues. Here the CDR3 reads CASSPSSGSSYEQYF. DNA for the CDR3: TGTGCCAGCTCACCCTCTAGCGGGAGCTCCTACGAGCAGTACTTC.

The J gene is TRBJ1-5, the V gene TRBV7-9; tentative D call: TRBD1 (6 bases). The germline V gene encodes CDR1 SEHNR and CDR2 FQNEAQ (reference sequence). The V gene lost 3 bases and the J gene lost 4 bases, with 10 bases spanning the gap. The CDR3 runs to 14 residues. The chain's CDR3 is CASSFGQLNQPQHF. CDR3 nucleotide sequence: TGTGCCAGCAGCTTTGGACAGCTAAATCAGCCCCAGCATTTT.